The TCR beta chain under discussion was sequenced for a study of T-cell memory formation after mild COVID-19. Overall study: Most TCR clusters belonged to a single donor. General study findings and limits: Researchers report contracting CD4+ clones mostly in CM and EM, with CD8+ clones in EMRA. Cross-reactive memory appears to have joined, as suggested by some responding clones showing up in pre-infection memory. CD4/CD8 balance characterized clones contracting day 15 to 85, and CD4+ skew characterized later expanders.

TCRdb reprocessed the 5' RACE reads via MiXCR and lists one record per CDR3 protein. The sample shows more than 300,000 distinct CDR3 sequences, 20% to 25% of them seen only once. This CDR3 spans 13 amino acids. Looked up from germline, CDR1 is MNHNY and CDR2 is SVGAGI (reference sequence). Trimming removed 0 bases from V and 7 bases from J, with 10 bases in between. This clonotype was seen a handful of times. Its antigen is as yet unknown. Input material: PBMCs or a T cell subset sorted from them (not recorded which). The TCR comes from a man between 18 and 35 years old who had mild COVID-19 (a few samples of this study predate the infection). Cell type and time point are not known. The V gene is TRBV6-6, the J gene TRBJ2-7; D is ambiguous. CDR3 in amino acids: CASSYSMDQEQYF. Written as DNA, the CDR3 is TGTGCCAGCAGTTACTCGATGGATCAGGAGCAGTACTTC.